The 20 T cell receptor beta chains listed next were all sequenced from one sample in a study of blood T cell repertoires in COVID-19. Libraries were prepared by immunoSEQ multiplex PCR; TCRdb keeps only in-frame clonotypes and omits some of them. The data show around 320,000 clones, about 82% seen once. The sample comprised peripheral blood. Source of these receptors: a human donor in a cohort sampled during active COVID-19.

The chain recombines TRBV7-3 with TRBJ2-3, with 13 bases fitting TRBD2. The V and J ends lost 4 bases and 5 bases, in that order; junction bases with no gene match: 6. The CDR3 has 16 amino acids. The germline V gene encodes CDR1 SGHTA and CDR2 FQGTGA. The CDR3 here is CASSSRLAGGKDTQYF. The DNA for the CDR3 is TGTGCCAGCAGCTCCCGACTAGCGGGGGGTAAAGATACGCAGTATTTT.

The rearrangement links TRBV5-4 to TRBJ2-7; D not resolved. From germline, CDR1 is SGHNT and CDR2 YYREEE (reference sequence). The CDR3 loop spans 14 amino acids. V dropped 5 bases and J dropped 0 bases, with 12 bases sitting between them. CDR3 amino acids: CASRTTGSSYEQYF. The CDR3 DNA reads TGTGCCAGCAGAACAACGGGTAGCTCCTACGAGCAGTACTTC.

The CDR3 region is CASSPGVDGGAYEQYF. CDR3 bases: TGTGCCAGCAGCCCGGGGGTGGACGGGGGGGCCTACGAGCAGTACTTC. The gene calls are TRBV7-6 and TRBJ2-7, with 8 positions matching TRBD2. V trimming: 5 bases; J trimming: 2 bases; junction bases outside the gene matches: 11. Germline V lookup: CDR1 SGHVS, CDR2 FNYEAQ. CDR3 length: 16 residues.

J is TRBJ1-4 and V is TRBV4-1, with 8 bases matching TRBD1. The CDR3 spans 16 residues. The germline CDR1 and CDR2 sequences are MGHRA and YSYEKL. Losses at the gene ends were 4 bases for V and 4 bases for J; bases not matched to a gene: 8. The CDR3 loop is CASSRGTGRFNEKLFF. Here the CDR3 DNA reads TGCGCCAGCAGCCGGGGGACAGGAAGATTTAATGAAAAACTGTTTTTT.

This clone was recorded once. CDR3 in amino acids: CAWSVWTSGEGYEQYF. For the CDR3, the DNA is TGTGCCTGGAGTGTGTGGACTAGCGGGGAGGGCTACGAGCAGTACTTC. This chain joins TRBV30 and TRBJ2-7; TRBD2 matches at 12 bases. Germline loops: CDR1 GTSNPN, CDR2 SVGIG (reference sequence). This CDR3 is built from 16 residues. V trimming: 0 bases; J trimming: 3 bases; junction bases outside the gene matches: 6.

This clone showed up just once. The chain recombines TRBV2 with TRBJ1-4; D might be TRBD1 (5 bases). Germline V gene data show CDR1 as SNHLY and CDR2 as FYNNEI. The CDR3 extends over 15 amino acids. V was pared by 6 bases and J by 12 bases, with 23 bases between. The CDR3 region has the DNA TGTGCCAGCAGCGCACCGGGACTCCTGGGGTCTGAACTGTTTTTT. Its protein is CASSAPGLLGSELFF. Based on the CDR3 plus reference TRBV2 and TRBJ1-4, the full variable domain is EPEVTQTPSHQVTQMGQEVILRCVPISNHLYFYWYRQILGQKVEFLVSFYNNEISEKSEIFDDQFSVERPDGSNFTLKIRSTKLEDSAMYFCASSAPGLLGSELFFGSGTQLSVL.

The chain recombines TRBV7-3 with TRBJ2-3, with TRBD2 matching over 14 bases. From germline, CDR1 is SGHTA and CDR2 FQGTGA. V gave up 3 bases and J gave up 5 bases; unmatched junction bases: 4. The CDR3 extends over 16 amino acids. CDR3 nucleotide sequence: TGTGCCAGCAGCTTGACTAGCGGGGGGGCAGGAGATACGCAGTATTTT. Translated: CASSLTSGGAGDTQYF.

This clone occurred a few times. J is TRBJ1-6 and V is TRBV30; 9 nucleotides match TRBD1. Germline V CDR1 and CDR2: GTSNPN, SVGIG (reference sequence). J lost 7 bases, V lost 6 bases, and 4 bases had no gene match. The CDR3 has 13 residues. The CDR3, as DNA: TGTGCCTGCCGCGGACAGGGGAATTCACCCCTCCACTTT. As protein: CACRGQGNSPLHF.

This sequence joins TRBV5-1 and TRBJ2-5, with D tentatively TRBD1 (6 bases). Between the trimmed V and J ends, which lost 1 base and 5 bases, there was a span of 12 bases. This CDR3 comprises 14 residues. Germline assignment: CDR1 SGHRS and CDR2 YFSETQ. The CDR3 spells CASSLLQGSETQYF. CDR3 DNA sequence: TGCGCCAGCAGCTTGTTGCAGGGGTCGGAGACCCAGTACTTC.

The rearrangement links TRBV27 to TRBJ1-5; D is perhaps TRBD1 (6 bases). The CDR3 runs to 16 residues. Germline lookup yields CDR1 MNHEY and CDR2 SMNVEV (reference sequence). With 5 bases removed from V and 4 bases from J, the gap between germline ends came to 18 bases. CDR3 DNA sequence: TGTGCCAGCAGTGTTGGGACACCAAGGGGGAATCAGCCCCAGCATTTT. It translates to CASSVGTPRGNQPQHF.

V usage is TRBV9 and J usage is TRBJ1-4; no firm D call. With 0 bases removed from V and 8 bases from J, the gap between germline ends came to 11 bases. Looked up from germline, CDR1 is SGDLS and CDR2 is YYNGEE. This CDR3 is built from 14 residues. CDR3 loop: CASSVGGESEKLFF. The CDR3, as DNA: TGTGCCAGCAGCGTAGGGGGAGAAAGCGAAAAACTGTTTTTT.

Notes on this clone: The same CDR3 can be traced to other DNA sequences in this sample. V and J are TRBV5-5 and TRBJ2-5; weak D call: TRBD2 (5 bases). In germline, CDR1 is SGHKS, CDR2 YYEKEE (reference sequence). The CDR3 spans 14 residues. The V and J ends lost 4 bases and 2 bases respectively, with 12 bases between them. CDR3 nucleotide sequence: TGTGCCAGCAGCCCTCGGACTGTACAAGAGACCCAGTACTTC. Translated: CASSPRTVQETQYF.

The V gene is TRBV6-4, the J gene TRBJ1-2; 7 positions agree with TRBD1. This CDR3 comprises 12 residues. Losses at the gene ends were 11 bases for V and 5 bases for J; bases not matched to a gene: 8. Germline V lookup: CDR1 MRHNA, CDR2 SNTAGT. The CDR3 region is CAVDRSPYGYTF. The CDR3 DNA reads TGTGCCGTGGACAGGTCCCCTTATGGCTACACCTTC.

The chain is built from TRBV5-1 and TRBJ2-3; the D gene is possibly TRBD1 (6 bases). The V end was cut by 5 bases, the J end by 2 bases, with 9 bases between. There are 13 residues in the CDR3. Per the germline V gene, CDR1 is SGHRS and CDR2 is YFSETQ. Here the CDR3 DNA reads TGCGCCAGCAGGGACAGAATCACAGATACGCAGTATTTT. It yields the protein CASRDRITDTQYF.

This clone was recorded a few times. The chain links TRBV3-1 (or the pseudogene TRBV3-2) to TRBJ2-7, with D perhaps TRBD2 (5 bases). The CDR3 totals 13 residues. Germline V gene sequence: CDR1 LGHDT, CDR2 YNNKEL (reference sequence). The ends were cut back, 10 bases at V and 2 bases at J, with 15 bases in the middle. The CDR3 bases are TGTGCCACTGGAGAGGGTTTGACCTACGAGCAGTACTTC. Amino acid sequence: CATGEGLTYEQYF.

This chain uses TRBV10-3 with TRBJ1-4; D is perhaps TRBD1 (5 bases). The V gene lost 6 bases and the J gene lost 8 bases, with 16 bases spanning the gap. CDR1 ENHRY and CDR2 SYGVKD come from the germline V gene. This CDR3 comprises 14 residues. As DNA, the CDR3 is TGTGCCATCAGCGGGGACGGGGCGGGAGAAAAACTGTTTTTT. Translated: CAISGDGAGEKLFF.

The chain uses TRBV10-3 and TRBJ1-2; 9 nucleotides match TRBD1. The J segment lost 0 bases and the V segment lost 7 bases, leaving 6 bases of the junction unmatched. The germline CDR1 and CDR2 sequences are ENHRY and SYGVKD. This CDR3 has 15 residues. The CDR3: CAINMGQGPNYGYTF. The CDR3 DNA reads as TGTGCCATCAACATGGGACAGGGACCTAACTATGGCTACACCTTC.

The chain has TRBV5-8 and TRBJ1-5; 8 nucleotides agree with TRBD1. Germline CDR1 is SGHTS and CDR2 is YDEGEE. This CDR3 spans 16 amino acids. V dropped 0 bases and J dropped 2; count of bases not matched to a gene: 4. CDR3 in DNA: TGTGCCAGCAGCTTGGGGACAGGGTCTGGCAATCAGCCCCAGCATTTT. Amino acids: CASSLGTGSGNQPQHF.

This clone appeared once. This chain uses TRBV27 with TRBJ2-5; 11 positions match TRBD2. This CDR3 region has 17 residues. Germline CDR1 reads MNHEY; CDR2 reads SMNVEV (reference sequence). The ends lost 0 bases at V and 5 bases at J; junction bases unmatched: 8. The CDR3 spells CASSLSFSGGAVETQYF. The CDR3 DNA reads TGTGCCAGCAGTTTATCTTTTAGCGGGGGGGCCGTGGAGACCCAGTACTTC.

The chain's CDR3 is CASSLGLLSTDTQYF. The CDR3 nucleotides read TGTGCCAGCAGCCTGGGACTACTGAGCACAGATACGCAGTATTTT. The V gene is TRBV7-3, the J gene TRBJ2-3; 7 bases agree with TRBD2. Germline V gene sequence: CDR1 SGHTA, CDR2 FQGTGA. This CDR3 region has 15 residues. After removal of 5 bases from V and 0 bases from J, the junction contained 5 bases not matched to a gene.